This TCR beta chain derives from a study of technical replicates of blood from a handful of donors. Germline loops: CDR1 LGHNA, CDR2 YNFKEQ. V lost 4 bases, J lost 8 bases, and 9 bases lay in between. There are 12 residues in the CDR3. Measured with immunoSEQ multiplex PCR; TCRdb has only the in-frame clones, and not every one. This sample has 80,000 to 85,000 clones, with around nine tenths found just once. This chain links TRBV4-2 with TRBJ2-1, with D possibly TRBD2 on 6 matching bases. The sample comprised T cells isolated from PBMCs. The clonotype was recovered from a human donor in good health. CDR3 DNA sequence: TGTGCCAGCAGCCTGGGGGGATATGAGCAGTTCTTC. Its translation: CASSLGGYEQFF.